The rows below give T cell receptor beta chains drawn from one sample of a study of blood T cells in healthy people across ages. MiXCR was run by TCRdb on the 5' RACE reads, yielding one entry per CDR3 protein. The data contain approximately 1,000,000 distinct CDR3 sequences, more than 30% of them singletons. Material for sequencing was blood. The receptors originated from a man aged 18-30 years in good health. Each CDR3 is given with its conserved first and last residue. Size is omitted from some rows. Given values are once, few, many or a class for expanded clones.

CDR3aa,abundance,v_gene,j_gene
CASSLDPGGYGYTF,.,TRBV5-1,TRBJ1-2
CASSSQRGGINEQYF,.,TRBV9,TRBJ2-7
CASSQRDTSYEQYF,.,TRBV3-1,TRBJ2-7
CSARDSPYNSPLHF,once,TRBV20-1,TRBJ1-6
CSARDSPRGTDTQYF,.,TRBV20-1,TRBJ2-3
CASSPLETGQGPYNEQFF,few,TRBV3-1,TRBJ2-1
CASSPPGRGANTEAFF,few,TRBV7-9,TRBJ1-1
CSVTQTSQADTQYF,.,TRBV29-1,TRBJ2-3
CASSLEGAQETQYF,few,TRBV5-1,TRBJ2-5
CANSCLGTDTQYF,.,TRBV5-5,TRBJ2-3
CAIRGQVNEKLFF,.,TRBV10-3,TRBJ1-4
CSVYPQVNEQFF,.,TRBV29-1,TRBJ2-1
CAINRQVWDEQFF,.,TRBV10-3,TRBJ2-1
CASSPPPRGVNTEAFF,.,TRBV5-4,TRBJ1-1
CASSSRSKGVISGNTIYF,.,TRBV6-5,TRBJ1-3
CASSFDRAPYNEQFF,many,TRBV14,TRBJ2-1
CASSDPDGAETQYF,.,TRBV6-2/TRBV6-3,TRBJ2-5
CASSVTGGVNQPQHF,.,TRBV25-1,TRBJ1-5
CASSAAPQGDEQFF,.,TRBV9,TRBJ2-1
CASSQELWTGESNTEAFF,.,TRBV4-3,TRBJ1-1
CASSPRDKKYNEQFF,many,TRBV5-6,TRBJ2-1
CASTVLNTEAFF,few,TRBV7-9,TRBJ1-1
CASSVAEVPTVSPLHF,.,TRBV9,TRBJ1-6
CASSLVATSPTGELFF,.,TRBV7-2,TRBJ2-2
CVSSYLPGLAGGGDEQFF,.,TRBV7-9,TRBJ2-1
CASSLVFTGGETEKLFF,.,TRBV12-3/TRBV12-4,TRBJ1-4
CASSFLTSGGLNEQFF,.,TRBV7-2,TRBJ2-1